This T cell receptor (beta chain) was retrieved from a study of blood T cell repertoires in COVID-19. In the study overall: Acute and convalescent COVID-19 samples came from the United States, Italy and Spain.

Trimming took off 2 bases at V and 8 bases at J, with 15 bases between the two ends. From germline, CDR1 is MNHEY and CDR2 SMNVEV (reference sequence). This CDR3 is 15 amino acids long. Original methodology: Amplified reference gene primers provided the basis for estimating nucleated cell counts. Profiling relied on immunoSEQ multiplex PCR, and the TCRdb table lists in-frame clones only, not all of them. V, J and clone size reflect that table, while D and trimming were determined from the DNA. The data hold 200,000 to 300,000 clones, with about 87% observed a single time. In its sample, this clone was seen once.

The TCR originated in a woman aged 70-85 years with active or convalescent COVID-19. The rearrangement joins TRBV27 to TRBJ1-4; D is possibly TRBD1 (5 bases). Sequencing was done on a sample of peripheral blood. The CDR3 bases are TGTGCCAGCAGTTTAGGGGGGTCGGCGAGGGAAAAACTGTTTTTT. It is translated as CASSLGGSAREKLFF.